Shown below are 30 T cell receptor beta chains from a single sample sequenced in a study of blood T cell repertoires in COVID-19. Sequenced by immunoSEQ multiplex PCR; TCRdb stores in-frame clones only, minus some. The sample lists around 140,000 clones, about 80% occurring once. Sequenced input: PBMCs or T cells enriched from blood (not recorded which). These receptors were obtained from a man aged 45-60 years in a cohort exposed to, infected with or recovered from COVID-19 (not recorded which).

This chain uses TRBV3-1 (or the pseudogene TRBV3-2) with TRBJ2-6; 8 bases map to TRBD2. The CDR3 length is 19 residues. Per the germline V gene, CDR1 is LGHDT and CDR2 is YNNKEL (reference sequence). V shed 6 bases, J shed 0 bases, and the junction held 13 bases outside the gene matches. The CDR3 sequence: CASSPVVLADPSGANVLTF. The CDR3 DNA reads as TGTGCCAGCAGTCCCGTCGTACTAGCGGACCCCTCTGGGGCCAACGTCCTGACTTTC.

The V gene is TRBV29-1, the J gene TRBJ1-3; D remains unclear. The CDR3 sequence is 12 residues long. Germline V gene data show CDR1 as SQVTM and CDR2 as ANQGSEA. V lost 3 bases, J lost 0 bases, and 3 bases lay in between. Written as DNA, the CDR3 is TGCAGCGTTGAGAGCTCTGGAAACACCATATATTTT. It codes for CSVESSGNTIYF.

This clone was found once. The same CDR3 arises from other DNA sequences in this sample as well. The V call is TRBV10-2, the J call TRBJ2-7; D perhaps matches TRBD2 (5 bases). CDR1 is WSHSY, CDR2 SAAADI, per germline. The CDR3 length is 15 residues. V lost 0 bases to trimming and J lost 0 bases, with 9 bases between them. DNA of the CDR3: TGCGCCAGCAGTGAGTCGAGTGGGAGCTCCTACGAGCAGTACTTC. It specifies CASSESSGSSYEQYF.

In DNA, the CDR3 is TGTGCCAGCAGCTTGATCAGTTACAATGAGCAGTTCTTC. Its translation: CASSLISYNEQFF. J is TRBJ2-1 and V is TRBV11-2, with D unclear. Per the germline V gene, CDR1 is SGHAT and CDR2 is FQNNGV. The V end was cut by 3 bases, the J end by 4 bases, with 7 bases between. The CDR3 is made up of 13 amino acids.

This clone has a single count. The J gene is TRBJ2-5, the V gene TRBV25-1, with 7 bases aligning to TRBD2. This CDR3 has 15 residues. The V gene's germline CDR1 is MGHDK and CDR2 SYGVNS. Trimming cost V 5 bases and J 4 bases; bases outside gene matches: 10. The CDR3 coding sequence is TGTGCCAGCAGTCCCCTCGCGACTAGCCCAGAGACCCAGTACTTC. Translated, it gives CASSPLATSPETQYF.

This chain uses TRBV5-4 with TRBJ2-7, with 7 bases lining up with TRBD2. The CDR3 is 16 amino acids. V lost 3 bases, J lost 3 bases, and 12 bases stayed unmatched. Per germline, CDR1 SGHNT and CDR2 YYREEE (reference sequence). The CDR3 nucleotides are TGTGCCAGCAGCTGGGGCCCCGGGGGGTCCTACTACGAGCAGTACTTC. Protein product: CASSWGPGGSYYEQYF.

The CDR3 nucleotides read TGTGCCAGTAGTATAGCCCCTCCCGGGGTTGGCACTGAAGCTTTCTTT. Translation gives CASSIAPPGVGTEAFF. This chain connects TRBV19 to TRBJ1-1; no definite D call. The CDR3 length is 16 residues. V shed 1 base and J shed 4 bases, with 16 bases lying between them. CDR1 is LNHDA, CDR2 SQIVND, per germline (reference sequence).

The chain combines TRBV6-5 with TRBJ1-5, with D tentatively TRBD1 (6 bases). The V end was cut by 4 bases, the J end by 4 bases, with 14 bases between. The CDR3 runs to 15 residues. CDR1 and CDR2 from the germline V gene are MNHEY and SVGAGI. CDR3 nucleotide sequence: TGTGCCAGCAGTTCACGGGGGGGGCGAAATCAGCCCCAGCATTTT. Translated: CASSSRGGRNQPQHF.

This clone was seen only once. CDR3 sequence: CASKTGGGEQYF. The CDR3, as DNA: TGTGCCAGCAAAACAGGGGGCGGCGAGCAGTACTTC. V is TRBV16 and J is TRBJ2-7; 9 bases are shared with TRBD1. Per germline, CDR1 KGHSY and CDR2 FQNENV. V dropped 7 bases and J dropped 6; count of bases not matched to a gene: 4. This CDR3 has 12 residues.

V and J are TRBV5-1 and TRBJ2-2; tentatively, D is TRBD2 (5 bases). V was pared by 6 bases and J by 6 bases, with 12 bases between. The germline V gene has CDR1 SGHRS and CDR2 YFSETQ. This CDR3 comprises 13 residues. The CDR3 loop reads CASTKVEAGELFF. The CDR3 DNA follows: TGCGCCAGCACTAAAGTGGAGGCCGGGGAGCTGTTTTTT.

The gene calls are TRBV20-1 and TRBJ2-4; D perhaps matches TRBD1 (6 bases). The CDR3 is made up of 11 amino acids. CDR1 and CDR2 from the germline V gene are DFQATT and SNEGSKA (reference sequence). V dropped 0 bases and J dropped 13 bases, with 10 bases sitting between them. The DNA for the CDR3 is TGCAGTGCTAGAGAGAACAGGGAACAGTACTTC. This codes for CSARENREQYF.

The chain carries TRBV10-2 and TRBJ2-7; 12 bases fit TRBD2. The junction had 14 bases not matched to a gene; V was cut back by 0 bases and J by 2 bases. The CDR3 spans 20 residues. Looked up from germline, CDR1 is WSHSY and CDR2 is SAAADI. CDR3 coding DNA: TGCGCCAGCAGTGAGTCGGCTCCTTCGACTAGCGGGGGAGCACCCTACGAGCAGTACTTC. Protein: CASSESAPSTSGGAPYEQYF.

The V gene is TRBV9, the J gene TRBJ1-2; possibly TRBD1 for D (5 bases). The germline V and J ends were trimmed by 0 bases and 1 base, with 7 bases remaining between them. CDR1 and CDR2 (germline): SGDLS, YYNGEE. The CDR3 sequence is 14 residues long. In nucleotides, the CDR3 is TGTGCCAGCAGCGTAGGGCAGGGTAACTATGGCTACACCTTC. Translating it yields CASSVGQGNYGYTF.

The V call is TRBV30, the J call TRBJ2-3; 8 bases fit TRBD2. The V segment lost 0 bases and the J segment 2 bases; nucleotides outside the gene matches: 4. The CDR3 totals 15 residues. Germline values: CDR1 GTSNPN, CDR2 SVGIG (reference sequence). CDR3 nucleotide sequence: TGTGCCTGGAGTGTCCGAGCGGGGGTCACAGATACGCAGTATTTT. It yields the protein CAWSVRAGVTDTQYF. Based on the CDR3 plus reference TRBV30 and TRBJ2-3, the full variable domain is SQTIHQWPATLVQPVGSPLSLECTVEGTSNPNLYWYRQAAGRGLQLLFYSVGIGQISSEVPQNLSASRPQDRQFILSSKKLLLSDSGFYLCAWSVRAGVTDTQYFGPGTRLTVL.

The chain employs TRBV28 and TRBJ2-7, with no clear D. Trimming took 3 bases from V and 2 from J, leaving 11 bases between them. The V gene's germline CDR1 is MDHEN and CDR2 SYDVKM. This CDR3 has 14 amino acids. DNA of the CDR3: TGTGCCAGCAGTTTTGATTTAGCAGCCTACGAGCAGTACTTC. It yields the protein CASSFDLAAYEQYF.

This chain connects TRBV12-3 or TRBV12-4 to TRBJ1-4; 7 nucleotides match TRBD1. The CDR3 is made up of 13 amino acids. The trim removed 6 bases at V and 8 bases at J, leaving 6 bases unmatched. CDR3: CASSTGTEEKLFF. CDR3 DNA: TGTGCCAGCAGCACCGGGACAGAAGAAAAACTGTTTTTT.

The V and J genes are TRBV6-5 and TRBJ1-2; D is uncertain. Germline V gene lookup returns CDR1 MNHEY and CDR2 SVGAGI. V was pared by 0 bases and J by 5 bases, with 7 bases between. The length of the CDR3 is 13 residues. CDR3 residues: CASSYSTGYGYTF. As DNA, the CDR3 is TGTGCCAGCAGTTACTCGACGGGATATGGCTACACCTTC.

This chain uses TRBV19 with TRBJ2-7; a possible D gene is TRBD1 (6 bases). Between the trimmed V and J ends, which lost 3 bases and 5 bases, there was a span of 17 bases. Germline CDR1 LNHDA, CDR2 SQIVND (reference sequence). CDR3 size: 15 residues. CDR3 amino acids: CASSMVGTIGHEQYF. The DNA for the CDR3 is TGTGCCAGTAGTATGGTGGGGACAATCGGCCACGAGCAGTACTTC.

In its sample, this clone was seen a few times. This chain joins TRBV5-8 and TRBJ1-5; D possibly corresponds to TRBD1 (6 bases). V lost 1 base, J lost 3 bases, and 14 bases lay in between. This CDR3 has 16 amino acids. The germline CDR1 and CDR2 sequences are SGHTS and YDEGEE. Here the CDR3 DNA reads TGTGCCAGCAGCTTGTATATTTCAGGGGCCAATCAGCCCCAGCATTTT. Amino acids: CASSLYISGANQPQHF.

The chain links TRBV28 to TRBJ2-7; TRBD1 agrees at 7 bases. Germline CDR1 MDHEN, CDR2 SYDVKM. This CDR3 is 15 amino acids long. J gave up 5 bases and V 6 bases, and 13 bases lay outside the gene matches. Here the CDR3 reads CASSSPTGAQDEQYF. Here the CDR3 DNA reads TGTGCCAGCAGCTCCCCCACAGGGGCACAGGACGAGCAGTACTTC.

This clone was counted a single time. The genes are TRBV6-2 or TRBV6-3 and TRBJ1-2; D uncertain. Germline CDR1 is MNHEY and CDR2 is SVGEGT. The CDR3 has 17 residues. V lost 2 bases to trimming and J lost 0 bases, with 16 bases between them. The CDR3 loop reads CASSYLPRWGANYGYTF. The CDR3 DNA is TGTGCCAGCAGTTACCTACCCAGATGGGGAGCTAACTATGGCTACACCTTC.

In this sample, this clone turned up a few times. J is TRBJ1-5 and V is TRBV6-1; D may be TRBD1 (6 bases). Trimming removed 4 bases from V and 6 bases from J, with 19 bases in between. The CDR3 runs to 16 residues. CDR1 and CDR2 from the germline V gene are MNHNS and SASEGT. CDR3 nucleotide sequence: TGTGCCAGCAGTGCCCCGCGGGGGCAGCGGGGTCAGCCCCAGCATTTT. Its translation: CASSAPRGQRGQPQHF.

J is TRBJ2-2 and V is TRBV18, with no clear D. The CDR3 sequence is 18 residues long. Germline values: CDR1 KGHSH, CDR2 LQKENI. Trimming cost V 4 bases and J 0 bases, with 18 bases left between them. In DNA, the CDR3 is TGTGCCAGCTCACAGATCGACTTCAGTAAATCGAACACCGGGGAGCTGTTTTTT. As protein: CASSQIDFSKSNTGELFF. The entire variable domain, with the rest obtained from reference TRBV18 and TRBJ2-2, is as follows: NAGVMQNPRHLVRRRGQEARLRCSPMKGHSHVYWYRQLPEEGLKFMVYLQKENIIDESGMPKERFSAEFPKEGPSILRIQQVVRGDSAAYFCASSQIDFSKSNTGELFFGEGSRLTVL.

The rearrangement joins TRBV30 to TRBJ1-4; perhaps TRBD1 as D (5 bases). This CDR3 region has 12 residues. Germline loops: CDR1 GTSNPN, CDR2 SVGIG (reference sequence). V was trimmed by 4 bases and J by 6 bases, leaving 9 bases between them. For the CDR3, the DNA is TGTGCCTGGACGCCAGGGTATGAAAAACTGTTTTTT. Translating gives CAWTPGYEKLFF.

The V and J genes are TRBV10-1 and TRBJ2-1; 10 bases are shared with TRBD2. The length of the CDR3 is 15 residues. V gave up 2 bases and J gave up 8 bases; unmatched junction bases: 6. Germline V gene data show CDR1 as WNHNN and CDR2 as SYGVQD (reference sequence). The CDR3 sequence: CASSEILAGADEQFF. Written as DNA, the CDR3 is TGCGCCAGCAGTGAGATCCTAGCGGGAGCCGATGAGCAGTTCTTC.

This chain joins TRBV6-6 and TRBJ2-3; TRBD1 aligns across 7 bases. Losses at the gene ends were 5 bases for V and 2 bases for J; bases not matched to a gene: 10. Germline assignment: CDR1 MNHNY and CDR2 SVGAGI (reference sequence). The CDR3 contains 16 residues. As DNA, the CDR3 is TGTGCCAGCAGTCTGCCGAGAACAGGGGACACAGATACGCAGTATTTT. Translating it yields CASSLPRTGDTDTQYF.

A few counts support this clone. CDR3 loop: CAWSADRGFLYSNQPQHF. The CDR3, as DNA: TGTGCCTGGAGCGCCGACAGGGGGTTCCTCTATAGCAATCAGCCCCAGCATTTT. This rearrangement joins TRBV30 to TRBJ1-5; TRBD1 aligns across 9 bases. The CDR3 spans 18 residues. Germline V gene lookup returns CDR1 GTSNPN and CDR2 SVGIG (reference sequence). After removal of 3 bases from V and 0 bases from J, the junction contained 12 bases not matched to a gene.

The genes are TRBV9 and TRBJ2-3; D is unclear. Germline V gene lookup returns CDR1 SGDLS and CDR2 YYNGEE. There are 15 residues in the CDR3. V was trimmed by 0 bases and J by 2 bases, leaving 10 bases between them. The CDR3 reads CASSVEEFYTDTQYF. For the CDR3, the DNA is TGTGCCAGCAGCGTAGAAGAATTCTACACAGATACGCAGTATTTT.

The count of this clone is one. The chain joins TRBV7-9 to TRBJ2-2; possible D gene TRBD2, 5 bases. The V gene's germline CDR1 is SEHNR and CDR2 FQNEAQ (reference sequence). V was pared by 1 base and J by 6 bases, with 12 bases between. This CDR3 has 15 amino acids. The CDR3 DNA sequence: TGTGCCAGCAGCTTAGGCGGTCTAGCTTCCGGGGAGCTGTTTTTT. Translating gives CASSLGGLASGELFF.

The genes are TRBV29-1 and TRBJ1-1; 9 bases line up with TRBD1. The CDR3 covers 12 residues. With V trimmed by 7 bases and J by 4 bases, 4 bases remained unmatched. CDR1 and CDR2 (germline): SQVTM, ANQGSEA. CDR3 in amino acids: CSAGQGSTEAFF. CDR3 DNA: TGCAGCGCCGGACAGGGGAGCACTGAAGCTTTCTTT.